The rows below give T cell receptor beta chains drawn from one sample of a study of T cells in tumors after PD-1 blockade. TCRdb's copy holds only in-frame clones and misses some; the assay was immunoSEQ multiplex PCR. The table includes more than 12,000 clones, roughly two thirds detected once. Here the sequenced sample was tumor tissue, taken after anti-PD-1 treatment. The receptors derive from a human donor with cutaneous squamous cell carcinoma. Each CDR3 is given without its conserved first and last residue.

V gene,J gene,CDR3 protein
TRBV5-4,TRBJ2-1,ASSSGTSGGAGEQF
TRBV30,TRBJ1-5,AARDSSNQPQH
TRBV27,TRBJ2-1,ASRSLGYGEIKGNEQF
TRBV7-3,TRBJ2-1,ASSLTGSLSYYNEQF
TRBV11-3,TRBJ2-7,ASSFSPSYEQY
TRBV6-2/TRBV6-3,TRBJ1-4,ASSYSEGTGTALVF
TRBV5-6,TRBJ1-2,ASSLAGSPYGYT
TRBV7-2,TRBJ2-7,ASRGGGIYEQY
TRBV15,TRBJ2-3,ATNRASPPDTQY
TRBV27,TRBJ2-2,ASSVNRALNTGELF
TRBV19,TRBJ1-3,ASSPRQGSSGNTIY
TRBV11-2,TRBJ2-3,ASSLDQGSTDTQY
TRBV7-2,TRBJ1-2,ASSLGDQGRAEGYT
TRBV7-2,TRBJ1-2,ASSLAGYGYT
TRBV3-1/TRBV3-2,TRBJ2-3,ASSQAPASTDTQY
TRBV4-2,TRBJ2-7,ASSQVRSEQY
TRBV7-2,TRBJ2-3,ASSLLGGGISTDTQY
TRBV2,TRBJ2-1,ASSGLQGYNEQF
TRBV28,TRBJ2-5,ASSFHPRGGGETQY
TRBV28,TRBJ2-7,ASRKQGALYEQY
TRBV7-9,TRBJ2-5,ASSLYSQETQY
TRBV7-2,TRBJ2-2,ASSSLRGTGELF
TRBV6-5,TRBJ1-5,ASRPGQRHQPQH
TRBV5-1,TRBJ2-5,ASSLEGRTQETQY
TRBV28,TRBJ2-3,ASSFVAGTDTQY
TRBV5-8,TRBJ1-1,ASSSGRRNTEAF
TRBV6-5,TRBJ2-7,ASSSRQGNEQY
TRBV5-1,TRBJ2-2,ASSTDPGQGAGGELF
TRBV21-1,TRBJ2-7,ASSKERSISNYEQY
TRBV4-2,TRBJ2-3,ASSPLSLGTTDTQY
TRBV12-5,TRBJ2-7,ASGRDSHGDEQY
TRBV9,TRBJ2-2,ASSGTGTGLDTGELF
TRBV2,TRBJ2-5,ASRAGEIETQY
TRBV2,TRBJ1-1,ASSERGGWGTEAF
TRBV19,TRBJ1-5,ASSIGGGRNQPQH
TRBV7-8,TRBJ1-2,ASSFAWTTGVYGYT